Listed below are T cell receptor beta chains from one sample, sequenced in a study of T-cell reconstitution after alpha-beta-depleted transplantation in children. TCRdb reprocessed the PCR reads via MiXCR and lists one record per CDR3 protein. The sample shows around 250,000 distinct CDR3 sequences, approximately 8% of them seen only once. The sample in question was PBMCs, mostly from graft donor cells, obtained 180 days after TCRalphabeta/CD19-depleted stem cell transplant. The receptors come from a male patient between 10 and 17 years old who had a stem cell transplant for acute lymphoblastic leukemia, so the T cells may come from the graft donor. Each CDR3 is given with its conserved first and last residue. The D gene is left open where the match is weak. Some rows mark clone size as missing; the rest say once, few, many or name a class of expanded clone.

v_gene: TRBV29-1
abundance: many
d_gene: TRBD1
j_gene: TRBJ1-1
len: 12
CDR3aa: CSVVRGPTEAFF
CDR3nt: TGCAGCGTTGTCAGGGGGCCCACTGAAGCTTTCTTT

v_gene: TRBV7-9
abundance: many
d_gene: -
j_gene: TRBJ2-7
len: 14
CDR3aa: CASSLGGTRNEQYF
CDR3nt: TGTGCCAGCAGCTTAGGAGGGACAAGGAACGAGCAGTACTTC

v_gene: TRBV28
abundance: many
d_gene: -
j_gene: TRBJ2-5
len: 15
CDR3aa: CASSLSRGLQETQYF
CDR3nt: TGTGCCAGCAGTTTGAGTCGGGGCTTGCAAGAGACCCAGTACTTC

v_gene: TRBV7-2
abundance: many
d_gene: TRBD2
j_gene: TRBJ2-3
len: 19
CDR3aa: CASSPRVLAGGWATDTQYF
CDR3nt: TGTGCCAGCAGCCCAAGGGTCCTAGCGGGAGGATGGGCCACAGATACGCAGTATTTT

v_gene: TRBV20-1
abundance: many
d_gene: TRBD1
j_gene: TRBJ2-2
len: 14
CDR3aa: CSAVDREDTGELFF
CDR3nt: TGCAGTGCTGTGGACAGGGAGGACACCGGGGAGCTGTTTTTT

v_gene: TRBV19
abundance: -
d_gene: -
j_gene: TRBJ2-1
len: 13
CDR3aa: CASSLGSHNEQFF
CDR3nt: TGTGCCAGTAGCCTAGGGTCGCACAATGAGCAGTTCTTC

v_gene: TRBV29-1
abundance: many
d_gene: -
j_gene: TRBJ2-6
len: 13
CDR3aa: CSVNFEGANVLTF
CDR3nt: TGCAGCGTTAACTTTGAGGGGGCCAACGTCCTGACTTTC

v_gene: TRBV29-1
abundance: -
d_gene: -
j_gene: TRBJ1-2
len: 15
CDR3aa: CSVKNYGQSSYGYTF
CDR3nt: TGCAGCGTTAAAAATTACGGACAGTCAAGCTATGGCTACACCTTC

v_gene: TRBV12-3/TRBV12-4
abundance: many
d_gene: -
j_gene: TRBJ2-1
len: 11
CDR3aa: CASSRGYEQFF
CDR3nt: TGTGCCAGCAGTCGGGGTTATGAGCAGTTCTTC

v_gene: TRBV28
abundance: many
d_gene: TRBD2
j_gene: TRBJ2-1
len: 15
CDR3aa: CASTLAGGIKGEQFF
CDR3nt: TGTGCCAGCACCCTAGCGGGAGGTATAAAGGGTGAGCAGTTCTTC

v_gene: TRBV20-1
abundance: many
d_gene: -
j_gene: TRBJ2-4
len: 13
CDR3aa: CSAPTGWGNIQYF
CDR3nt: TGCAGTGCCCCGACGGGATGGGGAAACATTCAGTACTTC

v_gene: TRBV7-2
abundance: many
d_gene: -
j_gene: TRBJ2-7
len: 16
CDR3aa: CASSLGGKGGSYEQYF
CDR3nt: TGTGCCAGCAGCTTAGGGGGAAAGGGGGGAAGCTACGAGCAGTACTTC

v_gene: TRBV7-6
abundance: many
d_gene: TRBD1
j_gene: TRBJ1-1
len: 14
CDR3aa: CASSTGQGNTEAFF
CDR3nt: TGTGCCAGCAGCACAGGACAGGGAAATACTGAAGCTTTCTTT

v_gene: TRBV7-2
abundance: many
d_gene: TRBD1
j_gene: TRBJ2-7
len: 15
CDR3aa: CASSLARDRGYEQYF
CDR3nt: TGTGCCAGCAGCTTGGCCCGGGACAGGGGGTACGAGCAGTACTTC

v_gene: TRBV28
abundance: many
d_gene: TRBD1
j_gene: TRBJ2-7
len: 13
CDR3aa: CASRLGQSYEQYF
CDR3nt: TGTGCCAGCCGTTTGGGACAGTCCTACGAGCAGTACTTC

v_gene: TRBV10-3
abundance: many
d_gene: -
j_gene: TRBJ2-5
len: 13
CDR3aa: CAISPGDPETQYF
CDR3nt: TGTGCCATCAGTCCCGGTGATCCGGAGACCCAGTACTTC

v_gene: TRBV4-3
abundance: many
d_gene: -
j_gene: TRBJ1-4
len: 16
CDR3aa: CASSPVPGQTSRELFF
CDR3nt: TGCGCCAGCAGCCCTGTACCCGGACAGACTTCTAGGGAACTGTTTTTT

v_gene: TRBV24-1
abundance: many
d_gene: TRBD2
j_gene: TRBJ2-3
len: 15
CDR3aa: CATSDPLAGTDTQYF
CDR3nt: TGTGCCACCAGTGATCCCCTAGCGGGAACAGATACGCAGTATTTT

v_gene: TRBV4-3
abundance: many
d_gene: -
j_gene: TRBJ2-7
len: 15
CDR3aa: CASSQETGRSIEQYF
CDR3nt: TGCGCCAGCAGCCAAGAAACAGGGCGATCGATCGAGCAGTACTTC

v_gene: TRBV7-9
abundance: many
d_gene: -
j_gene: TRBJ1-5
len: 15
CDR3aa: CASSLEAGRGQPQHF
CDR3nt: TGTGCCAGCAGCTTAGAGGCAGGGAGGGGTCAGCCCCAGCATTTT

v_gene: TRBV11-1
abundance: many
d_gene: -
j_gene: TRBJ2-7
len: 13
CDR3aa: CASSLNPEDEQYF
CDR3nt: TGTGCCAGCAGCTTAAACCCCGAGGACGAGCAGTACTTC

v_gene: TRBV18
abundance: -
d_gene: -
j_gene: TRBJ2-3
len: 13
CDR3aa: CASSPRLTDTQYF
CDR3nt: TGTGCCAGCTCACCACGGCTCACAGATACGCAGTATTTT

v_gene: TRBV5-6
abundance: many
d_gene: TRBD1
j_gene: TRBJ1-5
len: 16
CDR3aa: CASSFRQGRGNQPQHF
CDR3nt: TGTGCCAGCAGCTTTAGACAGGGTCGAGGCAATCAGCCCCAGCATTTT

v_gene: TRBV5-1
abundance: many
d_gene: TRBD1
j_gene: TRBJ2-2
len: 16
CDR3aa: CASSFDRDRYTGELFF
CDR3nt: TGCGCCAGCAGCTTCGACCGGGACAGATACACCGGGGAGCTGTTTTTT

v_gene: TRBV7-6
abundance: many
d_gene: -
j_gene: TRBJ2-3
len: 14
CDR3aa: CASSLGLGADTQYF
CDR3nt: TGTGCCAGCAGCCTCGGACTTGGGGCAGATACGCAGTATTTT

v_gene: TRBV27
abundance: few
d_gene: TRBD1
j_gene: TRBJ2-7
len: 15
CDR3aa: CASSLLGTEVYEQYF
CDR3nt: TGTGCCAGCAGTTTATTGGGGACAGAAGTCTACGAGCAGTACTTC

v_gene: TRBV14
abundance: many
d_gene: -
j_gene: TRBJ2-1
len: 12
CDR3aa: CASSHRLDEQFF
CDR3nt: TGTGCCAGCAGCCATCGGTTAGATGAGCAGTTCTTC

v_gene: TRBV12-3/TRBV12-4
abundance: many
d_gene: -
j_gene: TRBJ2-7
len: 14
CDR3aa: CASSLSAVAYEQYF
CDR3nt: TGTGCCAGCAGTTTATCAGCGGTGGCCTACGAGCAGTACTTC

v_gene: TRBV20-1
abundance: many
d_gene: TRBD2
j_gene: TRBJ2-1
len: 16
CDR3aa: CSADTTSGGIYNEQFF
CDR3nt: TGCAGTGCCGATACGACTAGCGGGGGGATCTACAATGAGCAGTTCTTC

v_gene: TRBV3-1
abundance: few
d_gene: TRBD2
j_gene: TRBJ2-3
len: 17
CDR3aa: CASSPLGLAGPSDTQYF
CDR3nt: TGTGCCAGCAGCCCGTTGGGACTAGCGGGGCCATCAGATACGCAGTATTTT

v_gene: TRBV3-1
abundance: many
d_gene: -
j_gene: TRBJ2-1
len: 14
CDR3aa: CASSQDARVNEQFF
CDR3nt: TGTGCCAGCAGCCAAGATGCCAGGGTCAATGAGCAGTTCTTC

v_gene: TRBV4-3
abundance: many
d_gene: -
j_gene: TRBJ2-3
len: 13
CDR3aa: CASSQVQGDTQYF
CDR3nt: TGCGCCAGCAGCCAAGTACAGGGAGATACGCAGTATTTT

v_gene: TRBV7-8
abundance: many
d_gene: -
j_gene: TRBJ1-6
len: 18
CDR3aa: CASSLALSGSSYNSPLHF
CDR3nt: TGTGCCAGCAGCTTAGCGCTGTCAGGGAGCTCCTATAATTCACCCCTCCACTTT

v_gene: TRBV7-2
abundance: many
d_gene: TRBD2
j_gene: TRBJ2-1
len: 17
CDR3aa: CASSLNSGRVSYNEQFF
CDR3nt: TGTGCCAGCAGCTTAAACAGCGGGAGGGTTTCCTACAATGAGCAGTTCTTC

v_gene: TRBV12-3/TRBV12-4
abundance: many
d_gene: TRBD2
j_gene: TRBJ2-5
len: 15
CDR3aa: CASSPSTSGSGTQYF
CDR3nt: TGTGCCAGCAGCCCCTCGACTAGCGGGTCCGGGACCCAGTACTTC

v_gene: TRBV9
abundance: many
d_gene: -
j_gene: TRBJ2-7
len: 13
CDR3aa: CASGDPSSYEQYF
CDR3nt: TGTGCCAGCGGGGACCCGAGCTCCTACGAGCAGTACTTC

v_gene: TRBV19
abundance: many
d_gene: -
j_gene: TRBJ1-1
len: 13
CDR3aa: CASSILGHTEAFF
CDR3nt: TGTGCCAGTAGTATTTTGGGTCACACTGAAGCTTTCTTT

v_gene: TRBV7-2
abundance: many
d_gene: TRBD1
j_gene: TRBJ2-5
len: 17
CDR3aa: CASSLARDSRFQETQYF
CDR3nt: TGTGCCAGCAGCTTAGCCAGGGACAGCCGCTTCCAAGAGACCCAGTACTTC

v_gene: TRBV29-1
abundance: many
d_gene: -
j_gene: TRBJ2-3
len: 12
CDR3aa: CSVGRGTDTQYF
CDR3nt: TGCAGCGTCGGACGGGGCACAGATACGCAGTATTTT

v_gene: TRBV3-1
abundance: many
d_gene: TRBD2
j_gene: TRBJ2-7
len: 16
CDR3aa: CASSQPLGGRDYEQYF
CDR3nt: TGTGCCAGCAGCCAACCTCTGGGGGGGAGGGACTACGAGCAGTACTTC